The sequence of this TCR beta chain was determined in a study of cytomegalovirus exposure and HLA in healthy donors. The CDR3 is 13 amino acids. With 5 bases removed from V and 4 bases from J, the gap between germline ends came to 9 bases. Germline V gene sequence: CDR1 SGHTA, CDR2 FQGTGA. Primers for the PCR totalled 60 Vbeta and 13 Jbeta. Libraries were prepared by immunoSEQ multiplex PCR; TCRdb keeps only in-frame clonotypes and omits some of them. The sample consists of about 130,000 clones, 65% to 90% of them appearing once. This TCR was sampled from a young woman in good health and CMV-seropositive. This chain joins TRBV7-3 and TRBJ2-1; TRBD2 might be the D (6 bases). Sequencing input: PBMCs. CDR3 DNA sequence: TGTGCCAGCAGCCCCGGGACTTACAATGAGCAGTTCTTC. Translation: CASSPGTYNEQFF.